The 14 T cell receptor beta chains listed next were all sequenced from one sample in a study of T cells in Graves' hyperthyroidism and ophthalmopathy. RNA transcripts were the template for amplifying TCR beta CDR3 regions. RT-PCR in the first round (using the HTBI primer set) targeted the TCR CDR3. TCRdb re-called the multiplex PCR reads with MiXCR, one entry per CDR3 protein. The sample has hundreds of thousands of distinct CDR3 sequences, around 15% seen once. Sample: blood. All receptors derive from a woman between 40 and 50 years old with Graves' hyperthyroidism.

The chain is built from TRBV6-2 or TRBV6-3 and TRBJ1-6; D is possibly TRBD1 (6 bases). Germline values: CDR1 MNHEY, CDR2 SVGEGT. V was shortened by 6 bases and J by 10 bases, with 19 bases between the two germline ends. The CDR3 loop spans 15 amino acids. CDR3 nucleotide sequence: TGTGCCAGCAGGCGGGACACCAACAGGGTATCACCCCTCCACTTT. Its protein product is CASRRDTNRVSPLHF.

CDR3 loop: CASRYRDLANYGYTF. DNA of the CDR3: TGTGCCAGTAGATACCGGGACCTCGCTAACTATGGCTACACCTTC. This rearrangement joins TRBV19 to TRBJ1-2; a possible D gene is TRBD1 (5 bases). In germline, CDR1 is LNHDA, CDR2 SQIVND (reference sequence). The CDR3 extends over 15 amino acids. The V end was cut by 6 bases, the J end by 0 bases, with 14 bases between.

This clonotype was counted ten times or more. The chain employs TRBV11-2 and TRBJ2-5; D uncertain. With 1 base removed from V and 6 bases from J, the gap between germline ends came to 15 bases. This CDR3 comprises 15 residues. The germline CDR1 and CDR2 sequences are SGHAT and FQNNGV. Here the CDR3 DNA reads TGTGCCAGCAGCTTAGGGGATATGCTACAACAGACCCAGTACTTC. Its translation is CASSLGDMLQQTQYF.

This clonotype was recorded at least ten times. The chain is built from TRBV20-1 and TRBJ2-5; D perhaps matches TRBD1 (6 bases). Trimming left V 0 bases short and J 5 bases short, with 16 bases between. There are 15 residues in the CDR3. The germline V gene encodes CDR1 DFQATT and CDR2 SNEGSKA (reference sequence). This CDR3 is CSAREVGHPSETQYF. As DNA, the CDR3 is TGCAGTGCTAGAGAGGTGGGACACCCTAGCGAGACCCAGTACTTC.

There are a few counts of this clonotype. This clone may be a read error of a much larger clone one base away. The J gene is TRBJ1-2, the V gene TRBV20-1; D is ambiguous. Germline CDR1 is DFQATT and CDR2 is SNEGSKA (reference sequence). CDR3 length equals 14 residues. This chain's CDR3 is CSARDFRGQDGNTF. CDR3 bases: TGCAGTGCTAGAGATTTTCGAGGGCAGGATGGCAACACCTTC.

About this clonotype: A much larger clone lies a single base off, so this may be a read error. The gene calls are TRBV10-1 and TRBJ2-7, with TRBD2 identical over 9 bases. TRBJ2-1 explains the end of the DNA better; the J call may be wrong. Germline CDR1 reads WNHNN; CDR2 reads SYGVQD (reference sequence). The CDR3 has 15 residues. The CDR3 DNA reads TGCGCCAGCAGTTTCGGCGGTAGCGGGAGTTACGAGCAGTTCTTC. This translates into CASSFGGSGSYEQFF.

The chain recombines TRBV11-1 with TRBJ2-1; the D gene is possibly TRBD1 (6 bases). CDR1 SGHAT and CDR2 FQDESV come from the germline V gene (reference sequence). Trimming shortened V by 3 bases and J by 6 bases, and 12 bases separated the two germline ends. This CDR3 spans 14 amino acids. The CDR3 DNA reads TGTGCCAGCAGCTTGGTAGGACAGACCAATGAGCAGTTCTTC. The encoded protein is CASSLVGQTNEQFF.

This clonotype was counted many times. J is TRBJ1-1 and V is TRBV18; D ambiguous. Germline lookup yields CDR1 KGHSH and CDR2 LQKENI. V dropped 0 bases and J dropped 1 base, with 3 bases sitting between them. The CDR3 runs to 13 residues. Here the CDR3 reads CASSPPSNTEAFF. The DNA of the CDR3 is TGTGCCAGCTCACCACCGTCGAACACTGAAGCTTTCTTT.

At least ten counts were recorded for this clonotype. CDR3 region: CAWSKNEQFF. As DNA, the CDR3 is TGTGCCTGGAGTAAAAATGAGCAGTTCTTC. The chain uses TRBV30 and TRBJ2-1, with unresolved D. V lost 2 bases to trimming and J lost 7 bases, with 3 bases between them. CDR3 length: 10 residues. CDR1 and CDR2 (germline): GTSNPN, SVGIG (reference sequence).

This chain joins TRBV5-1 and TRBJ2-2; 9 bases match TRBD1. The J segment lost 6 bases and the V segment lost 3 bases, leaving 3 bases of the junction unmatched. The CDR3 consists of 14 residues. Germline V gene lookup returns CDR1 SGHRS and CDR2 YFSETQ. The CDR3 coding sequence is TGCGCCAGCAGCTGGGGACAGGGATCCGGGGAGCTGTTTTTT. Protein product: CASSWGQGSGELFF.

This clonotype was observed at least ten times. The chain combines TRBV30 with TRBJ2-5; the match to TRBD2 covers 13 bases. Germline assignment: CDR1 GTSNPN and CDR2 SVGIG (reference sequence). The CDR3 has 17 amino acids. The J segment lost 3 bases and the V segment lost 2 bases, leaving 9 bases of the junction unmatched. CDR3 bases: TGTGCCTGGAGTCCAGGACTAGCGGGAGTAGGGAAAGAGACCCAGTACTTC. Its protein is CAWSPGLAGVGKETQYF.

V and J are TRBV6-1 and TRBJ2-3, with TRBD2 identical over 10 bases. Germline lookup yields CDR1 MNHNS and CDR2 SASEGT. The length of the CDR3 is 14 residues. J was trimmed by 7 bases and V by 5 bases; bases with no gene match: 6. The CDR3 DNA reads as TGTGCCAGCAGTTCCGGGACTAGCGACTATACGCAGTATTTT. Translation gives CASSSGTSDYTQYF.

This clonotype was seen many times. The chain is built from TRBV28 and TRBJ2-1; 8 positions match TRBD2. V trimming: 7 bases; J trimming: 7 bases; junction bases outside the gene matches: 12. Germline lookup yields CDR1 MDHEN and CDR2 SYDVKM. The CDR3 is 15 residues long. CDR3 sequence: CASTTPRTSMNEQFF. CDR3 bases: TGTGCCAGCACTACTCCTCGGACTAGCATGAATGAGCAGTTCTTC.

The V call is TRBV11-2, the J call TRBJ2-7; TRBD2 is a possible D gene (5 bases). Deletions cut 2 bases from V and 5 bases from J, with 19 bases between. CDR3 length: 16 residues. CDR1 is SGHAT and CDR2 is FQNNGV in the germline V gene. The DNA for the CDR3 is TGTGCCAGCAGCTTATTAAACACCGGGGAGCCCCACGAGCAGTACTTC. Translating gives CASSLLNTGEPHEQYF.